This section outlines one TCR beta chain sequence together with its context. Its antigen is unknown. Germline loops: CDR1 SGHAT, CDR2 FQNNGV. Trimming shortened V by 1 base and J by 10 bases, and 8 bases separated the two germline ends. The CDR3 is made up of 12 amino acids. The entry originates in a study of shared clonotypes between healthy human individuals. Study at large: The cohort comprised a couple of women and a few men. Their ages spanned 18 to 49 years. Overall study findings and caveats: The sampled material consisted only of blood, and tissue repertoires are likely to differ. Naive subsets typically showed greater estimated richness than memory subsets.

Assay runs were performed at deep level. This table comes from immunoSEQ multiplex PCR, and its TCRdb copy is limited to in-frame clones, with some not included. The profile shows 200,000 to 250,000 clones, 65% of them singletons. This sequence joins TRBV11-2 and TRBJ2-1; a possible D gene is TRBD2 (5 bases). What was sequenced was memory CD4+ T cells sorted from blood. Subset specified: CD45RA-negative fraction. The clonotype originates from a man aged 30-40 years in good health. CDR3 amino acids: CASSLVASEQFF. As DNA, the CDR3 is TGTGCCAGCAGCTTAGTTGCTAGCGAGCAGTTCTTC. Supplemented by reference TRBV11-2 and TRBJ2-1, the full variable domain reads EAGVAQSPRYKIIEKRQSVAFWCNPISGHATLYWYQQILGQGPKLLIQFQNNGVVDDSQLPKDRFSAERLKGVDSTLKIQPAKLEDSAVYLCASSLVASEQFFGPGTRLTVL.